This TCR beta chain was sequenced during a study of T cell repertoires in cytomegalovirus infection. Study context: Used in the study were CMV epitopes, some recently identified and HLA-C-restricted, others well-studied and HLA-B-restricted. Public TCR beta signatures indicated both CMV infection and matching HLA type. Broader study findings: The ex vivo response was dominated by HLA-C-restricted CMV-specific TCR beta clonotypes. CMV carriers with the relevant HLA were identified by cumulative public TCR beta family frequency.

TCRdb fed the reads into MiXCR, producing one record per CDR3 protein. The sample includes about 500,000 distinct CDR3 sequences, roughly a third of them seen just once. A note on this clonotype: What it binds is unknown.

Trimming removed 6 bases from V and 4 bases from J, with 19 bases in between. The CDR3 consists of 15 residues. The source of this sequence is a human donor in good health (CMV status not recorded). Some clones in this sample may be carry-over from other donors' samples. The chain has TRBV12-3 or TRBV12-4 and TRBJ2-7; D perhaps matches TRBD2 (5 bases). This material consisted of cultured PBMCs, taken from culture after CMV antigen stimulation. The CDR3 loop reads CASRTLGSSAYEQYF. CDR3 in DNA: TGTGCCAGCAGGACCCTAGGGAGCAGCGCTTACGAGCAGTACTTC.